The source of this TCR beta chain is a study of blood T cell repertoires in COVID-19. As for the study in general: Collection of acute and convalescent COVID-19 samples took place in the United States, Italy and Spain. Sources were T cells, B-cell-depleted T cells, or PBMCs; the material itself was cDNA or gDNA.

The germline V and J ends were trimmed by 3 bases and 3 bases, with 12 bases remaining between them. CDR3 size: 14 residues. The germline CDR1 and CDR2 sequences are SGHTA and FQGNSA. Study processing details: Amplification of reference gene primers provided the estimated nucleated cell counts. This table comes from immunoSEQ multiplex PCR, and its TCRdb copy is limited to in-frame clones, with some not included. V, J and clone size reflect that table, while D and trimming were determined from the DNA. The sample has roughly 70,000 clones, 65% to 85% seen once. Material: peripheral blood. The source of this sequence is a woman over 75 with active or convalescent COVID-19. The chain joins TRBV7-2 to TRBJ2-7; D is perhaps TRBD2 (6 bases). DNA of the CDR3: TGTGCCAGCAGCTTCACGGGAGCCCTCTACGAGCAGTACTTC. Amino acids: CASSFTGALYEQYF. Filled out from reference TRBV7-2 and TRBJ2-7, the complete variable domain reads GAGVSQSPSNKVTEKGKDVELRCDPISGHTALYWYRQSLGQGLEFLIYFQGNSAPDKSGLPSDRFSAERTGGSVSTLTIQRTQQEDSAVYLCASSFTGALYEQYFGPGTRLTVT.